A selection of T cell receptor beta chains follows, all from one sample in a study of early stage breast cancer tumors. Clones were read by immunoSEQ multiplex PCR, and TCRdb kept only the in-frame ones, dropping some. This table holds about 34,000 clones, roughly four fifths found once. Sequencing was done on a sample of breast tumor tissue. The source of these receptors is a person aged 25 to 39 with breast cancer. Both conserved end residues are part of each CDR3. D genes are given only for firm matches. Clone size is shown for a subset of rows, as once, few, many or a class of expanded clone.

J gene | D gene | clone size | V gene | CDR3 DNA | CDR3 protein
TRBJ2-7 | - | - | TRBV5-6 | TGTGCCAGCAGCTCCCCACTGCTCGACACAACTTCCTACGAGCAGTACTTC | CASSSPLLDTTSYEQYF
TRBJ2-2 | TRBD2 | - | TRBV5-1 | TGCGCCAGCAGCTTGCGTCTAGCGGAGAACACCGGGGAGCTGTTTTTT | CASSLRLAENTGELFF
TRBJ1-2 | - | - | TRBV7-9 | TGTGCCAGCAGCTTAGCGCAACGAGGGGGAGGCTACACCTTC | CASSLAQRGGGYTF
TRBJ2-7 | - | few | TRBV27 | TGTGCCAGCAGTTCCCACCCGGACCCTTACGAGCAGTACTTC | CASSSHPDPYEQYF
TRBJ2-7 | - | - | TRBV5-4 | TGTGCCAGCAGCTTGACGCTGTTAGGAGGTTACGAGCAGTACTTC | CASSLTLLGGYEQYF
TRBJ2-1 | - | - | TRBV15 | TGTGCCACCAGCAGAGCCTTCTTCTCCTACAATGAGCAGTTCTTC | CATSRAFFSYNEQFF
TRBJ2-1 | - | - | TRBV25-1 | TGTGCCAGCAGTTGGTCTTACTCCTACAATGAGCAGTTCTTC | CASSWSYSYNEQFF
TRBJ2-2 | TRBD1 | - | TRBV5-1 | TGCGCCAGCAGCTTGTGGACAGGAGAGAACACCGGGGAGCTGTTTTTT | CASSLWTGENTGELFF
TRBJ2-7 | TRBD1 | - | TRBV19 | TGTGCCAGTTCCCGAGGGACAGGGGAGATCGAGCAGTACTTC | CASSRGTGEIEQYF
TRBJ1-1 | - | - | TRBV11-3 | TGTGCCAGCAGCGAGCACGGGGGAGGGAACACTGAAGCTTTCTTT | CASSEHGGGNTEAFF
TRBJ1-5 | - | - | TRBV30 | TGTGCCTGGAGTCGTCAGGCTGATCAGCCCCAGCATTTT | CAWSRQADQPQHF
TRBJ2-1 | TRBD2 | - | TRBV28 | TGTGCCAGCAGTTTGGCGGGAGAAGGCTACAATGAGCAGTTCTTC | CASSLAGEGYNEQFF
TRBJ1-1 | TRBD1 | few | TRBV5-1 | TGCGCCAGCAGCCGCGGGACAGGGGGCGCAATCACTGAAGCTTTCTTT | CASSRGTGGAITEAFF
TRBJ1-1 | - | - | TRBV19 | TGTGCCAGTAGTAGTCCGGGACTCCCACGCCCTGAAGCTTTCTTT | CASSSPGLPRPEAFF
TRBJ1-2 | TRBD1 | few | TRBV15 | TGTGCCACCAGCAGAGCACAGGGGGGAGGCTACACCTTC | CATSRAQGGGYTF
TRBJ2-1 | TRBD2 | - | TRBV10-1 | TGCGCCAGCAGTGAGTCGATGGCGGGGGGAAGGTATGAGCAGTTCTTC | CASSESMAGGRYEQFF
TRBJ2-7 | - | - | TRBV18 | TGTGCCAGCTCACCAGCGGTTAACTACGAGCAGTACTTC | CASSPAVNYEQYF
TRBJ2-7 | - | - | TRBV4-1 | TGCGCCAGCAGCCTGACCTTCTCCACTGGGAGAAGAGCCTACGAGCAGTACTTC | CASSLTFSTGRRAYEQYF